Shown below are 26 T cell receptor beta chains from a single sample sequenced in a study of PD-L1 blockade in urothelial cancer. TCRdb keeps only in-frame clones here, not all; method: immunoSEQ multiplex PCR. The sample records about 43,000 clones, around 89% being singletons. This sample comprised PBMCs, obtained around atezolizumab (anti-PD-L1) treatment. The receptors were gathered from a woman aged 55-70 years with urothelial cancer.

The CDR3 sequence: CASSPWGGSSGVYYNEQFF. CDR3 in DNA: TGTGCCAGCAGCCCTTGGGGAGGTTCTAGCGGGGTGTACTACAATGAGCAGTTCTTC. This chain joins TRBV28 and TRBJ2-1; 9 nucleotides align to TRBD2. The CDR3 extends over 19 amino acids. J was trimmed by 3 bases and V by 6 bases; bases with no gene match: 18. The germline CDR1 and CDR2 sequences are MDHEN and SYDVKM.

The chain combines TRBV10-3 with TRBJ1-5, with 9 bases matching TRBD1. CDR1 and CDR2 from the germline V gene are ENHRY and SYGVKD. V was clipped by 10 bases and J by 3 bases; unmatched bases: 10. The CDR3 is made up of 15 amino acids. As DNA, the CDR3 is TGTGCCACCAGGAACGGACAGGGGTTCAATCAGCCCCAGCATTTT. This translates into CATRNGQGFNQPQHF.

This chain uses TRBV10-2 with TRBJ2-5; 10 bases align to TRBD2. Germline CDR1 reads WSHSY; CDR2 reads SAAADI. The CDR3 is 14 residues long. Germline trimming cut 8 bases from V and 0 bases from J; bases unmatched to any gene: 3. The CDR3 reads CASGLAAYQETQYF. CDR3 DNA sequence: TGCGCCAGCGGACTAGCGGCTTACCAAGAGACCCAGTACTTC.

This clone was observed a single time. The gene calls are TRBV4-2 and TRBJ2-2; 14 positions match TRBD2. Germline CDR1 reads LGHNA; CDR2 reads YNFKEQ. The trim removed 0 bases at V and 2 bases at J, leaving 11 bases unmatched. The CDR3 contains 21 residues. For the CDR3, the DNA is TGTGCCAGCAGCCAAGAAAAGGGGGGACTAGCGGGGGCCCTTAACACCGGGGAGCTGTTTTTT. Its protein product is CASSQEKGGLAGALNTGELFF.

The chain employs TRBV6-1 and TRBJ1-1; 7 bases agree with TRBD1. The CDR3 has 15 amino acids. The germline V gene encodes CDR1 MNHNS and CDR2 SASEGT. The V gene end was trimmed by 3 bases and the J gene end by 5 bases; junction bases not matched to a gene: 9. CDR3 protein: CASSDDTRQGTEAFF. The CDR3 DNA is TGTGCCAGCAGTGACGATACGAGACAGGGAACTGAAGCTTTCTTT.

The V and J genes are TRBV6-5 and TRBJ1-2; weak D call: TRBD1 (5 bases). Trimming cost V 0 bases and J 5 bases, with 13 bases left between them. The CDR3 spans 15 residues. In germline, CDR1 is MNHEY, CDR2 SVGAGI. The CDR3 here is CASSYSISGGYGYTF. For the CDR3, the DNA is TGTGCCAGCAGTTACTCGATATCTGGGGGGTATGGCTACACCTTC.

The chain combines TRBV11-3 with TRBJ2-7; TRBD2 aligns across 13 bases. This CDR3 has 14 residues. V was pared by 5 bases and J by 6 bases, with 4 bases of the junction left unmatched. CDR1 and CDR2 (germline): SGHNT, YENEEA. CDR3 loop: CASSPRTSGSEQYF. DNA for the CDR3: TGTGCCAGCAGCCCCCGGACTAGCGGGAGCGAGCAGTACTTC.

J is TRBJ2-5 and V is TRBV10-3; 7 bases fit TRBD1. Germline V gene sequence: CDR1 ENHRY, CDR2 SYGVKD. The V and J ends lost 6 bases and 2 bases, in that order; junction bases with no gene match: 9. This CDR3 contains 15 residues. The CDR3 DNA reads as TGTGCCATCAGCCACAGACAGGGCCCACAAGAGACCCAGTACTTC. Its translation: CAISHRQGPQETQYF.

This clone was found a few times. The V gene is TRBV5-6, the J gene TRBJ1-6; D is unresolved. CDR3 length: 13 residues. V was cut by 1 base and J by 7 bases, with 6 bases left in between. Germline V gene lookup returns CDR1 SGHDT and CDR2 YYEEEE. Here the CDR3 DNA reads TGTGCCAGCAGCTTGACCAGGAATTCACCCCTCCACTTT. It translates to CASSLTRNSPLHF.

This clone was observed once. J is TRBJ2-3 and V is TRBV13; 11 nucleotides match TRBD1. The germline V gene encodes CDR1 PRHDT and CDR2 FYEKMQ (reference sequence). This CDR3 has 15 residues. V shed 4 bases and J 3 bases; nucleotides not matched to a gene: 3. CDR3 protein: CASSWGQGETDTQYF. DNA for the CDR3: TGTGCCAGCAGCTGGGGACAGGGGGAAACAGATACGCAGTATTTT.

The chain links TRBV7-2 to TRBJ1-2, with D perhaps TRBD1 (6 bases). V was clipped by 6 bases and J by 8 bases, with 16 bases between them. CDR3 length: 13 residues. Germline V gives CDR1 SGHTA, CDR2 FQGNSA. The CDR3 sequence is CASRPSGGAGYTF. Written as DNA, the CDR3 is TGTGCCAGCAGACCCAGCGGGGGGGCGGGCTACACCTTC.

The table lists this clone with a count of one. J is TRBJ1-4 and V is TRBV4-1; D ambiguous. CDR3 length: 15 amino acids. Trimming took 1 base from V and 1 from J, leaving 7 bases between them. CDR1 is MGHRA, CDR2 YSYEKL, per germline. CDR3 nucleotides: TGCGCCAGCAGCCAAGCGAGGGTAACTAATGAAAAACTGTTTTTT. Translation gives CASSQARVTNEKLFF.

The chain recombines TRBV7-2 with TRBJ1-6; TRBD1 is a possible D gene (5 bases). The CDR3 has 15 residues. Trimming took 3 bases from V and 7 from J, leaving 13 bases between them. Germline V gives CDR1 SGHTA, CDR2 FQGNSA. The CDR3 nucleotides read TGTGCCAGCAGCTTCAGCCAGGGATTAAATTCACCCCTCCACTTT. Amino acids: CASSFSQGLNSPLHF.

V is TRBV14 and J is TRBJ2-6, with D possibly being TRBD1 (5 bases). CDR3 length: 17 residues. Germline CDR1 is SGHDN and CDR2 is FVKESK. Trimming stripped 2 bases from V and 3 bases from J, with 14 bases between. DNA for the CDR3: TGTGCCAGCAGCCAACCAATGGGGCTTAGTGGGGCCAACGTCCTGACTTTC. Translation: CASSQPMGLSGANVLTF. Based on the CDR3 plus reference TRBV14 and TRBJ2-6, the full variable domain is EAGVTQFPSHSVIEKGQTVTLRCDPISGHDNLYWYRRVMGKEIKFLLHFVKESKQDESGMPNNRFLAERTGGTYSTLKVQPAELEDSGVYFCASSQPMGLSGANVLTFGAGSRLTVL.

This clone was recorded only once. The J gene is TRBJ2-7, the V gene TRBV1; TRBD2, as called in the table, went unchecked against the DNA. TRBV1 is termed a pseudogene. This CDR3 has 16 residues. The CDR3: CTSSQPDSGISYEQYF. The CDR3 region has the DNA TGCACCAGCAGCCAACCCGATAGCGGGATCTCGTACGAGCAGTACTTC.

The chain joins TRBV2 to TRBJ1-5; D might be TRBD1 (6 bases). Germline assignment: CDR1 SNHLY and CDR2 FYNNEI. V shed 7 bases and J shed 3 bases, with 13 bases lying between them. The CDR3 is 14 residues long. CDR3 sequence reads: CASTGTQNNQPQHF. CDR3 nucleotides: TGTGCCAGCACCGGGACACAGAACAATCAGCCCCAGCATTTT.

The rearrangement joins TRBV4-3 to TRBJ2-3; 12 positions agree with TRBD2. The trim removed 3 bases at V and 1 base at J, leaving 2 bases unmatched. There are 16 residues in the CDR3. From germline, CDR1 is LGHNA and CDR2 YSLEER. CDR3 amino acids: CASSQLAGGGTDTQYF. The CDR3 coding sequence is TGCGCCAGCAGCCAGCTAGCGGGAGGGGGCACAGATACGCAGTATTTT.

The chain recombines TRBV7-8 with TRBJ2-3; TRBD2 agrees at 8 bases. J was trimmed by 0 bases and V by 5 bases; bases with no gene match: 13. The CDR3 extends over 18 amino acids. Germline V CDR1 and CDR2: SGHVS, FQNEAQ. The CDR3 loop is CASSLIGLRGDSTDTQYF. Here the CDR3 DNA reads TGTGCCAGCAGCCTCATCGGATTGCGGGGGGATAGCACAGATACGCAGTATTTT.

Here the CDR3 reads CASSAGGKIHLGTQYF. CDR3 sequence (DNA): TGTGCCAGCAGTGCGGGGGGGAAAATTCACTTAGGTACGCAGTATTTT. The rearrangement uses TRBV2 and TRBJ2-3; 8 bases line up with TRBD2. The CDR3 is made up of 16 amino acids. Germline V gives CDR1 SNHLY, CDR2 FYNNEI. V gave up 4 bases and J gave up 8 bases; unmatched junction bases: 14.

The J gene is TRBJ1-2, the V gene TRBV27; D is possibly TRBD1 (6 bases). The V end lost 7 bases, the J end lost 8 bases, and 20 bases lay between the germline ends. The length of the CDR3 is 14 residues. From germline, CDR1 is MNHEY and CDR2 SMNVEV (reference sequence). The CDR3 is CASTRQVGVGGYTF. CDR3 nucleotide sequence: TGTGCCAGCACCCGACAGGTTGGTGTGGGCGGCTACACCTTC.

This clone has more than one count but fewer than ten. The chain carries TRBV4-2 and TRBJ2-5; possible D gene TRBD2, 6 bases. Deletions cut 4 bases from V and 2 bases from J, with 14 bases between. Germline V gene lookup returns CDR1 LGHNA and CDR2 YNFKEQ. The CDR3 is 15 residues long. The CDR3 bases are TGTGCCAGCAGCCCCGGGGGACCACCACAAGAGACCCAGTACTTC. It yields the protein CASSPGGPPQETQYF.

Only a few counts were recorded for this clone. The rearrangement joins TRBV29-1 to TRBJ2-7; D call uncertain. CDR1 is SQVTM, CDR2 ANQGSEA, per germline. Deletions cut 3 bases from V and 2 bases from J, with 8 bases between. CDR3 length equals 12 residues. In DNA, the CDR3 is TGCAGCGTTGACAGTGGAGCCTACGAGCAGTACTTC. Translation gives CSVDSGAYEQYF.

DNA for the CDR3: TGTGCCAGCAGTGAACATGGCACCGCGAACACCGGGGAGCTGTTTTTT. Its protein product is CASSEHGTANTGELFF. This chain joins TRBV25-1 and TRBJ2-2; D gene unclear. CDR1 and CDR2 (germline): MGHDK, SYGVNS. Deletions cut 2 bases from V and 0 bases from J, with 10 bases between. This CDR3 has 16 residues.

This clone was picked up one time. The V and J genes are TRBV9 and TRBJ1-5; no definite D call. The germline gives CDR1 SGDLS, CDR2 YYNGEE. This CDR3 has 15 residues. V shed 3 bases and J shed 2 bases, with 12 bases lying between them. CDR3 in DNA: TGTGCCAGCAGCGCCGGCCCACTAGGCAATCAGCCCCAGCATTTT. This codes for CASSAGPLGNQPQHF.

The V gene is TRBV28, the J gene TRBJ2-3; TRBD1 aligns across 10 bases. Trimming took 3 bases from V and 6 from J; bases not matched to a gene: 12. CDR1 is MDHEN and CDR2 is SYDVKM in the germline V gene. The CDR3 sequence is 17 residues long. CDR3 residues: CASSFPDRGPGADTQYF. The CDR3 DNA reads as TGTGCCAGCAGTTTCCCTGACAGGGGGCCGGGGGCGGATACGCAGTATTTT.

J is TRBJ2-5 and V is TRBV7-3; 8 nucleotides align to TRBD2. The V gene end was trimmed by 5 bases and the J gene end by 5 bases; junction bases not matched to a gene: 10. Germline V lookup: CDR1 SGHTA, CDR2 FQGTGA. The CDR3 is 15 amino acids. The CDR3 region is CASSTSGLAGETQYF. The CDR3 DNA follows: TGTGCCAGCAGCACCTCAGGACTAGCCGGCGAGACCCAGTACTTC. The variable domain in full, completed from reference TRBV7-3 and TRBJ2-5, reads GAGVSQTPSNKVTEKGKYVELRCDPISGHTALYWYRQSLGQGPEFLIYFQGTGAADDSGLPNDRFFAVRPEGSVSTLKIQRTERGDSAVYLCASSTSGLAGETQYFGPGTRLLVL.